The next 15 T cell receptor beta chains were all read from a single sample in a study of cytomegalovirus exposure and HLA in healthy donors. PCR amplification relied on 60 Vbeta primers (plus 13 Jbeta primers). Only in-frame clones appear in the TCRdb table, and some are missing; sequencing was by immunoSEQ multiplex PCR. The sample carries more than 130,000 clones, 70% to 80% recorded once. Sequencing was carried out using PBMCs. These receptors all stem from a male donor in good health and CMV-seronegative.

The table lists this clone with a count of one. V usage is TRBV2 and J usage is TRBJ2-1; TRBD1 aligns across 8 bases. This CDR3 contains 14 residues. The V gene's germline CDR1 is SNHLY and CDR2 FYNNEI. V dropped 8 bases and J dropped 2; count of bases not matched to a gene: 5. This CDR3 reads CASVGQVTYNEQFF. The CDR3 bases are TGTGCCAGCGTGGGACAGGTTACCTACAATGAGCAGTTCTTC.

This chain uses TRBV5-6 with TRBJ1-1; unclear D gene. Germline CDR1 is SGHDT and CDR2 is YYEEEE. There are 14 residues in the CDR3. The V and J ends lost 1 base and 11 bases respectively, with 18 bases between them. CDR3 coding DNA: TGTGCCAGCAGCTTGAAACGCGGGGTCACAGACGCTTTCTTT. Its translation: CASSLKRGVTDAFF.

The genes are TRBV19 and TRBJ2-7, with 11 bases that match TRBD1. J was trimmed by 1 base and V by 4 bases; bases with no gene match: 3. The germline CDR1 and CDR2 sequences are LNHDA and SQIVND (reference sequence). This CDR3 has 15 amino acids. CDR3: CASSTGTGGSYEQYF. The CDR3 nucleotides are TGTGCCAGTAGTACCGGGACAGGGGGTTCCTACGAGCAGTACTTC.

This chain links TRBV5-1 with TRBJ2-1, with 9 bases lining up with TRBD1. Germline CDR1 and CDR2: SGHRS and YFSETQ. Trimming took 9 bases from V and 8 from J; bases not matched to a gene: 12. The CDR3 is 14 residues long. The CDR3 DNA reads as TGCGCCATTCCAAACAGGGGGCGAATCGATGAGCAGTTCTTC. Protein sequence: CAIPNRGRIDEQFF.

The chain recombines TRBV5-1 with TRBJ2-5; 7 bases agree with TRBD1. The junction had 6 bases not matched to a gene; V was cut back by 3 bases and J by 1 base. Per the germline V gene, CDR1 is SGHRS and CDR2 is YFSETQ. This CDR3 has 15 amino acids. The CDR3 loop reads CASSYTGVGQETQYF. The CDR3 bases are TGCGCCAGCAGCTACACAGGGGTGGGCCAAGAGACCCAGTACTTC.

This clone was seen a handful of times. The chain employs TRBV11-2 and TRBJ2-1, with TRBD1 matching over 7 bases. CDR1 is SGHAT and CDR2 is FQNNGV in the germline V gene. The CDR3 extends over 16 amino acids. V was pared by 8 bases and J by 0 bases, with 10 bases of the junction left unmatched. In nucleotides, the CDR3 is TGTGCCAGCGCCTCGGGACAGCCTCGCTCCTACAATGAGCAGTTCTTC. This codes for CASASGQPRSYNEQFF.

The chain carries TRBV7-9 and TRBJ2-7, with D maybe TRBD2 (5 bases). Germline V CDR1 and CDR2: SEHNR, FQNEAQ (reference sequence). The CDR3 totals 13 residues. V lost 8 bases and J lost 0, with 11 bases in between. The CDR3 DNA follows: TGTGCCAGCGGGCGGGTGATCTCCTACGAGCAGTACTTC. Protein: CASGRVISYEQYF.

V usage is TRBV19 and J usage is TRBJ1-1, with D maybe TRBD1 (5 bases). The CDR3 spans 16 residues. V lost 3 bases, J lost 7 bases, and 21 bases lay in between. Per the germline V gene, CDR1 is LNHDA and CDR2 is SQIVND (reference sequence). CDR3 in DNA: TGTGCCAGTAGTATGCGGAGGGGTCTGTCCCTCGATGAAGCTTTCTTT. It translates to CASSMRRGLSLDEAFF.

The CDR3 here is CASSSPGTGNEKLFF. The CDR3, as DNA: TGTGCCAGCAGTTCCCCGGGGACAGGGAATGAAAAACTGTTTTTT. The J gene is TRBJ1-4, the V gene TRBV28; 9 bases match TRBD1. Germline V lookup: CDR1 MDHEN, CDR2 SYDVKM. This CDR3 is 15 amino acids long. Trimming cost V 4 bases and J 5 bases; bases outside gene matches: 5.

The CDR3 loop reads CASSLGTGFGQPQHF. The CDR3 DNA reads as TGTGCCAGCAGCTTAGGAACAGGGTTCGGTCAGCCCCAGCATTTT. V is TRBV7-2 and J is TRBJ1-5; D is perhaps TRBD1 (6 bases). Germline V gene lookup returns CDR1 SGHTA and CDR2 FQGNSA. Between the trimmed V and J ends, which lost 1 base and 6 bases, there was a span of 13 bases. The CDR3 is 15 amino acids.

This clone has a handful of counts. The J gene is TRBJ1-1, the V gene TRBV29-1, with D unclear. V was trimmed by 8 bases and J by 1 base, leaving 11 bases between them. CDR1 and CDR2 from the germline V gene are SQVTM and ANQGSEA. The length of the CDR3 is 12 residues. CDR3 DNA: TGCAGCTCAGGACTCGCGAACACTGAAGCTTTCTTT. It encodes CSSGLANTEAFF.

The V and J genes are TRBV4-2 and TRBJ1-4; 8 bases are a match to TRBD1. The germline CDR1 and CDR2 sequences are LGHNA and YNFKEQ. The CDR3 loop spans 19 amino acids. After removal of 0 bases from V and 8 bases from J, the junction contained 17 bases not matched to a gene. The CDR3 protein is CASSQETRGRTGYREKLFF. CDR3 nucleotides: TGTGCCAGCAGCCAAGAAACCCGCGGAAGGACAGGGTACCGAGAAAAACTGTTTTTT.

V usage is TRBV7-3 and J usage is TRBJ1-2; possible D gene TRBD1, 6 bases. Germline values: CDR1 SGHTA, CDR2 FQGTGA. This CDR3 is built from 16 residues. Trimming took 8 bases from V and 3 from J, leaving 22 bases between them. The CDR3 protein is CASSSSPGAGDYGYTF. The CDR3 DNA reads as TGTGCCAGCTCGTCTAGCCCAGGGGCAGGCGACTATGGCTACACCTTC.

DNA of the CDR3: TGTGCCAGCAGTGAATCCAGGGGGCTAAATGAAAAACTGTTTTTT. It codes for CASSESRGLNEKLFF. The chain joins TRBV25-1 to TRBJ1-4, with 8 bases lining up with TRBD1. This CDR3 contains 15 residues. The germline CDR1 and CDR2 sequences are MGHDK and SYGVNS. V lost 1 base to trimming and J lost 5 bases; unmatched junction nucleotides: 3.

The chain combines TRBV4-2 with TRBJ1-3; TRBD1 is a possible D gene (5 bases). CDR1 is LGHNA, CDR2 YNFKEQ, per germline. The CDR3 has 20 residues. The V end was cut by 6 bases, the J end by 0 bases, with 27 bases between. DNA for the CDR3: TGTGCCAGCAGGAAGGGGCAATGGAAAAACTCCGGCGGCTCTGGAAACACCATATATTTT. It yields the protein CASRKGQWKNSGGSGNTIYF.